Presented here are 8 T cell receptor beta chains from one specimen sequenced in a study of blood T cell repertoires in COVID-19. Clones were sequenced by immunoSEQ multiplex PCR, and TCRdb holds only the in-frame ones, with some missing. The table has around 300,000 clones, around 83% seen once. The sequenced material came from peripheral blood. These receptors all stem from a man aged 30 to 39 with active or convalescent COVID-19.

The V call is TRBV19, the J call TRBJ1-5; D is undetermined. The CDR3 is 13 amino acids. V lost 3 bases and J 7 bases, leaving 10 bases between the germline ends. Germline CDR1 reads LNHDA; CDR2 reads SQIVND (reference sequence). In DNA form, the CDR3 reads TGTGCCAGTAGTATGCGGGAGACGCAGCCCCAGCATTTT. Translation: CASSMRETQPQHF.

This rearrangement joins TRBV6-5 to TRBJ2-2, with 8 bases aligning to TRBD2. Germline V gene data show CDR1 as MNHEY and CDR2 as SVGAGI. Trimming took 4 bases from V and 5 from J; bases not matched to a gene: 9. The CDR3 is 16 residues long. CDR3 DNA sequence: TGTGCCAGCAGTTCCATAGCGGGAATGGGGACCGGGGAGCTGTTTTTT. As protein: CASSSIAGMGTGELFF.

The CDR3 DNA sequence: TGTGCCAGCAGCCCCGGGGGGGATGAGCAGTTCTTC. Protein product: CASSPGGDEQFF. The chain links TRBV28 to TRBJ2-1; TRBD2 aligns across 8 bases. The J segment lost 8 bases and the V segment lost 6 bases, leaving 3 bases of the junction unmatched. This CDR3 contains 12 residues. Germline V CDR1 and CDR2: MDHEN, SYDVKM.

This chain links TRBV18 with TRBJ1-6, with 8 nucleotides matching TRBD1. The CDR3 is 15 amino acids. Germline CDR1 and CDR2: KGHSH and LQKENI. The J segment lost 7 bases and the V segment lost 1 base, leaving 3 bases of the junction unmatched. DNA for the CDR3: TGTGCCAGCTCACCACTAAGGGACAGGAATTCACCCCTCCACTTT. It codes for CASSPLRDRNSPLHF.

The chain carries TRBV9 and TRBJ1-2; 8 positions match TRBD1. With 7 bases clipped from V and 2 bases from J, the junction kept 7 bases outside the gene matches. Germline CDR1 reads SGDLS; CDR2 reads YYNGEE. CDR3 length: 14 amino acids. CDR3 bases: TGTGCCAGCGGAGGACAGGGCGGAAACTATGGCTACACCTTC. It specifies CASGGQGGNYGYTF.

The chain links TRBV18 to TRBJ2-1, with D possibly TRBD2 on 6 matching bases. The CDR3 consists of 15 residues. Trimming stripped 3 bases from V and 7 bases from J, with 16 bases between. Germline CDR1 reads KGHSH; CDR2 reads LQKENI. In DNA form, the CDR3 reads TGTGCCAGCTCACCGCGGGACGCCGGACGAAATGAGCAGTTCTTC. Translated: CASSPRDAGRNEQFF.

The chain uses TRBV11-3 and TRBJ2-7, with 9 bases that match TRBD1. The trim removed 5 bases at V and 2 bases at J, leaving 4 bases unmatched. This CDR3 is 14 amino acids long. Germline-derived CDR1 and CDR2 are SGHNT and YENEEA. The CDR3 DNA sequence: TGTGCCAGCAGCCTCCGGACAGGGGCCTACGAGCAGTACTTC. This encodes CASSLRTGAYEQYF.

This clone was observed a few times. The CDR3 reads CASAVTVGASTGELFF. For the CDR3, the DNA is TGTGCCAGCGCCGTCACAGTGGGGGCGAGCACCGGGGAGCTGTTTTTT. This chain joins TRBV18 and TRBJ2-2; D is possibly TRBD1 (6 bases). The CDR3 is made up of 16 amino acids. Germline V gives CDR1 KGHSH, CDR2 LQKENI. The germline V and J ends were trimmed by 8 bases and 4 bases, with 20 bases remaining between them.